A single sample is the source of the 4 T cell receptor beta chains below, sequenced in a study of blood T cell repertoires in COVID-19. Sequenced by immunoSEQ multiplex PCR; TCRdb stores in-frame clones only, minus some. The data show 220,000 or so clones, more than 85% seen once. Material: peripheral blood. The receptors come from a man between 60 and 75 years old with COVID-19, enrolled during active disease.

The CDR3 coding sequence is TGCGCCAGCAGCCAAGGAACTAGCGGGGGGCCCAGGCCCACAGATACGCAGTATTTT. It translates to CASSQGTSGGPRPTDTQYF. The J gene is TRBJ2-3, the V gene TRBV4-1; 12 bases map to TRBD2. There are 19 residues in the CDR3. The germline V gene encodes CDR1 MGHRA and CDR2 YSYEKL. V lost 1 base, J lost 2 bases, and 10 bases stayed unmatched.

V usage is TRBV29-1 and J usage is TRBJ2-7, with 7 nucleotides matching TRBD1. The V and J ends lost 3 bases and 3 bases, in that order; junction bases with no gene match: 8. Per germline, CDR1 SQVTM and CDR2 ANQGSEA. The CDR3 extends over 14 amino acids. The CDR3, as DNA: TGCAGCGTTGATGGACAGGCAGGGGGCTACGAGCAGTACTTC. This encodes CSVDGQAGGYEQYF.

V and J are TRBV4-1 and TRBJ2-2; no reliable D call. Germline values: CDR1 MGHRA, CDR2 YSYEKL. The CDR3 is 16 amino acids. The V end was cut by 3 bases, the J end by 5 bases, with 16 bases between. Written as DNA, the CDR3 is TGCGCCAGCAGCCATGACCCTGATGAGGATACCGGGGAGCTGTTTTTT. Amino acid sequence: CASSHDPDEDTGELFF.

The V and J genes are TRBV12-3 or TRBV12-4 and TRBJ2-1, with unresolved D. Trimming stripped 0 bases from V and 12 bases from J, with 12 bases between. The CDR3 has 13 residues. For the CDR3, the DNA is TGTGCCAGCAGTTTAGCGCTAGACTTGGGGCAGTTCTTC. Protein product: CASSLALDLGQFF.